This is a list of T cell receptor beta chains from one sample in a study of blood T cells in healthy people across ages. One entry per CDR3 protein, called by TCRdb with MiXCR from the 5' RACE reads. The repertoire holds hundreds of thousands of distinct CDR3 sequences, approximately 30% seen once, with around 14% in the top ten. Sequenced material: blood. Receptors were obtained from a woman aged 80 or over in good health. Both conserved end residues are part of each CDR3. Each record gives: CDR3 protein, CDR3 DNA, clone size, V gene, J gene, D gene. The D gene is left open where the match is weak. Size is omitted from some rows. Given values are once, few, many or a class for expanded clones.

CDR3 protein: CASGYGTHNEQFF
CDR3 DNA: TGTGCCAGCGGCTACGGGACACACAATGAGCAGTTCTTC
clone size: .
V gene: TRBV7-9
J gene: TRBJ2-1
D gene: .

CDR3 protein: CASSEVASGGRNEQYF
CDR3 DNA: TGTGCCAGCAGTGAAGTAGCCAGCGGGGGCCGGAACGAGCAGTACTTC
clone size: many
V gene: TRBV6-1
J gene: TRBJ2-7
D gene: TRBD2

CDR3 protein: CSVSGRSSGANVLTF
CDR3 DNA: TGCAGCGTTTCAGGGAGAAGCTCTGGGGCCAACGTCCTGACTTTC
clone size: .
V gene: TRBV29-1
J gene: TRBJ2-6
D gene: .

CDR3 protein: CASSSYSQETQYF
CDR3 DNA: TGTGCCAGCAGCTCGTACAGTCAAGAGACCCAGTACTTC
clone size: .
V gene: TRBV5-4
J gene: TRBJ2-5
D gene: .

CDR3 protein: CASSLTTGSNEKLFF
CDR3 DNA: TGTGCCAGCAGCTTAACGACAGGGAGCAATGAAAAACTGTTTTTT
clone size: many
V gene: TRBV7-9
J gene: TRBJ1-4
D gene: TRBD1

CDR3 protein: CSAVLAGWVSYNEQFF
CDR3 DNA: TGCAGCGCAGTCCTAGCGGGTTGGGTCTCCTACAATGAGCAGTTCTTC
clone size: few
V gene: TRBV20-1
J gene: TRBJ2-1
D gene: TRBD2

CDR3 protein: CASSGTSGGLARNEQYF
CDR3 DNA: TGTGCCAGCAGTGGGACTAGCGGGGGGCTCGCAAGGAATGAGCAGTACTTC
clone size: few
V gene: TRBV6-1
J gene: TRBJ2-5
D gene: TRBD2

CDR3 protein: CAGRSNRGNSPLHF
CDR3 DNA: TGTGCCGGCAGGTCCAACAGGGGAAATTCACCCCTCCACTTT
clone size: .
V gene: TRBV3-1
J gene: TRBJ1-6
D gene: TRBD1

CDR3 protein: CSVRDSRGTDTQYF
CDR3 DNA: TGCAGCGTAAGGGACAGCCGAGGCACAGATACGCAGTATTTT
clone size: .
V gene: TRBV29-1
J gene: TRBJ2-3
D gene: TRBD1

CDR3 protein: CASSYGVKNTEAFF
CDR3 DNA: TGTGCCAGCAGTTACGGGGTCAAGAACACTGAAGCTTTCTTT
clone size: few
V gene: TRBV6-2/TRBV6-3
J gene: TRBJ1-1
D gene: .

CDR3 protein: CSASGGNINNEQFF
CDR3 DNA: TGCAGTGCTAGCGGTGGCAATATCAACAATGAGCAGTTCTTC
clone size: .
V gene: TRBV20-1
J gene: TRBJ2-1
D gene: .

CDR3 protein: CSVAVTAIYNEQFF
CDR3 DNA: TGCAGCGTTGCAGTGACAGCCATATACAATGAGCAGTTCTTC
clone size: few
V gene: TRBV29-1
J gene: TRBJ2-1
D gene: .

CDR3 protein: CATSRERQPSRGEQYF
CDR3 DNA: TGTGCCACCAGCAGAGAAAGGCAGCCGTCGCGTGGCGAGCAGTACTTC
clone size: .
V gene: TRBV15
J gene: TRBJ2-7
D gene: .

CDR3 protein: CATSSTLYFGPQTSADTQYF
CDR3 DNA: TGTGCCACCAGCAGCACGCTTTATTTCGGACCGCAAACCTCGGCAGATACGCAGTATTTT
clone size: many
V gene: TRBV15
J gene: TRBJ2-3
D gene: .